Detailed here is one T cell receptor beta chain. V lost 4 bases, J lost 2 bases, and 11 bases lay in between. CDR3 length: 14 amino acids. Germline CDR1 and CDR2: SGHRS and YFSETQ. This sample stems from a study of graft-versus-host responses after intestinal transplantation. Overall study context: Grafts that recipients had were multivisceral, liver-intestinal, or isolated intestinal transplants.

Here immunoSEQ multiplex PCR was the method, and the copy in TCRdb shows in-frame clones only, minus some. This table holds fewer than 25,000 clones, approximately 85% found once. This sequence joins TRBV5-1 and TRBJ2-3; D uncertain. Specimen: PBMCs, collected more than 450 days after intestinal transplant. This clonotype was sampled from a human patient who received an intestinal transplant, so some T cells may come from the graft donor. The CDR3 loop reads CASSSDGPTDTQYF. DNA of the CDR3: TGCGCCAGCAGCAGCGACGGTCCCACAGATACGCAGTATTTT.